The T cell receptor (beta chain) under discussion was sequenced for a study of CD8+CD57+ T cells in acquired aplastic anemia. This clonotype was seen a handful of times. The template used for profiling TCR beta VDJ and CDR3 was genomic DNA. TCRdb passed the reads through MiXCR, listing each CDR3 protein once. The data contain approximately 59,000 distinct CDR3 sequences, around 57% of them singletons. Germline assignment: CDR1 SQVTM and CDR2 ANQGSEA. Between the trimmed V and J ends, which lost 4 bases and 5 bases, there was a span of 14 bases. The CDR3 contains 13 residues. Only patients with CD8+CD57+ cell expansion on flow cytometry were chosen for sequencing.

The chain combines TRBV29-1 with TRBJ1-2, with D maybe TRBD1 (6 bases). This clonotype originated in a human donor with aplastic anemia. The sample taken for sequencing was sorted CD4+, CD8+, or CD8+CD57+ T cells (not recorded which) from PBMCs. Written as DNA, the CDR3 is TGCAGCGTTGTGAAGGGGGACGAATATGGCTACACCTTC. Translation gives CSVVKGDEYGYTF.